This is a list of T cell receptor beta chains from one sample in a study of beta chain features in type 1 diabetes. Produced via immunoSEQ multiplex PCR; TCRdb's table is partial and in-frame only. In the table there are 970,000 or so clones, about a sixth of which are singletons. Sequenced material: naive CD4+ T cells from blood. These receptor sequences come from a woman under 30 in good health. Each CDR3 is given with its conserved first and last residue. The order of the fields is J gene, D gene, CDR3 length, V gene, clone size, CDR3 DNA, CDR3 protein. A D gene is named only where the DNA matches it firmly. Clone size is not always given. Where it is, it says once, few, many or a class for expanded clones.

j_gene: TRBJ1-2; d_gene: -; len: 13; v_gene: TRBV7-9; abundance: few; CDR3nt: TGTGCCAGCAGCGCAGAGTGGGCCTATGGCTACACCTTC; CDR3aa: CASSAEWAYGYTF
j_gene: TRBJ2-1; d_gene: -; len: 13; v_gene: TRBV7-9; abundance: few; CDR3nt: TGTGCCAGCAGCCAGTCCCCCCACAATGAGCAGTTCTTC; CDR3aa: CASSQSPHNEQFF
j_gene: TRBJ1-5; d_gene: -; len: 13; v_gene: TRBV18; abundance: few; CDR3nt: TGTGCCAGCTCCGTTGACAGTAGTCAGCCCCAGCATTTT; CDR3aa: CASSVDSSQPQHF
j_gene: TRBJ2-1; d_gene: TRBD2; len: 15; v_gene: TRBV28; abundance: -; CDR3nt: TGTGCCAGCAGTCACGCGGGAGGATCGGGGAATGAGCAGTTCTTC; CDR3aa: CASSHAGGSGNEQFF
j_gene: TRBJ2-2; d_gene: -; len: 15; v_gene: TRBV18; abundance: -; CDR3nt: TGTGCCAGCTCACCACTAAGTCAGGTCGCCGGGGAGCTGTTTTTT; CDR3aa: CASSPLSQVAGELFF
j_gene: TRBJ2-2; d_gene: -; len: 14; v_gene: TRBV19; abundance: -; CDR3nt: TGTGCCACCCTCCCCTTTGACAGGCCCGGGGAGCTGTTTTTT; CDR3aa: CATLPFDRPGELFF
j_gene: TRBJ2-3; d_gene: TRBD2; len: 16; v_gene: TRBV9; abundance: few; CDR3nt: TGTGCCAGCAGCGTATACCTAGCGGGAAGCACAGATACGCAGTATTTT; CDR3aa: CASSVYLAGSTDTQYF
j_gene: TRBJ2-6; d_gene: -; len: 18; v_gene: TRBV2; abundance: few; CDR3nt: TGTGCCAGCAGTCTAGGACACCTCGGAGGCTCTGGGGCCAACGTCCTGACTTTC; CDR3aa: CASSLGHLGGSGANVLTF
j_gene: TRBJ2-7; d_gene: -; len: 11; v_gene: TRBV18; abundance: few; CDR3nt: TGTGCCAGCCGAAGCTCCTACGAGCAGTACTTC; CDR3aa: CASRSSYEQYF
j_gene: TRBJ2-1; d_gene: TRBD2; len: 14; v_gene: TRBV7-2; abundance: few; CDR3nt: TGTGCCAGCAGCTTGAGTAGCGGGAGGAATGAGCAGTTCTTC; CDR3aa: CASSLSSGRNEQFF
j_gene: TRBJ2-1; d_gene: TRBD2; len: 16; v_gene: TRBV9; abundance: -; CDR3nt: TGTGCCAGCAGCGGACTAGCGGGAGTTCCCTACAATGAGCAGTTCTTC; CDR3aa: CASSGLAGVPYNEQFF
j_gene: TRBJ2-2; d_gene: -; len: 15; v_gene: TRBV28; abundance: few; CDR3nt: TGTGCCAGCAGTTTAAGGGACTTCCACACCGGGGAGCTGTTTTTT; CDR3aa: CASSLRDFHTGELFF
j_gene: TRBJ2-7; d_gene: -; len: 13; v_gene: TRBV14; abundance: few; CDR3nt: TGTGCCAGCAGCCAGGCCCTTCAGTCCGAGCAGTACTTC; CDR3aa: CASSQALQSEQYF
j_gene: TRBJ2-7; d_gene: TRBD2; len: 15; v_gene: TRBV5-1; abundance: -; CDR3nt: TGCGCCAGCAGCTACGACGGACTAGCGGCCTACGAGCAGTACTTC; CDR3aa: CASSYDGLAAYEQYF
j_gene: TRBJ2-3; d_gene: -; len: 15; v_gene: TRBV13; abundance: few; CDR3nt: TGTGCCAGCAGCTTAGGCCCTCCCACGGAGTATACGCAGTATTTT; CDR3aa: CASSLGPPTEYTQYF
j_gene: TRBJ1-4; d_gene: -; len: 14; v_gene: TRBV5-1; abundance: few; CDR3nt: TGCGCCAGCAGCTCGGCCTGGGGCGATGAAAAACTGTTTTTT; CDR3aa: CASSSAWGDEKLFF
j_gene: TRBJ2-5; d_gene: TRBD2; len: 17; v_gene: TRBV5-1; abundance: -; CDR3nt: TGCGCCAGCAGCTTGAGGCCGCTAGCGGGAGGCCGGGGGACCCAGTACTTC; CDR3aa: CASSLRPLAGGRGTQYF
j_gene: TRBJ2-7; d_gene: -; len: 11; v_gene: TRBV6-6; abundance: -; CDR3nt: TGTGCCAGCAGTAAAAGAGACGAGCAGTACTTC; CDR3aa: CASSKRDEQYF
j_gene: TRBJ1-5; d_gene: -; len: 13; v_gene: TRBV7-9; abundance: few; CDR3nt: TGTGCCAGCAGCTCGGGGGACAATCAGCCCCAGCATTTT; CDR3aa: CASSSGDNQPQHF
j_gene: TRBJ2-7; d_gene: -; len: 16; v_gene: TRBV5-1; abundance: -; CDR3nt: TGCGCCAGCAGCCTTTCGGTGCCGCGTGGTTACTACGAGCAGTACTTC; CDR3aa: CASSLSVPRGYYEQYF
j_gene: TRBJ2-7; d_gene: -; len: 15; v_gene: TRBV19; abundance: -; CDR3nt: TGTGCCAGTCAATTAGACCCCCGGGGTCCATACGAGCAGTACTTC; CDR3aa: CASQLDPRGPYEQYF
j_gene: TRBJ2-1; d_gene: -; len: 13; v_gene: TRBV5-1; abundance: few; CDR3nt: TGCGCCAGCAGCCCTACTAGCCACAATGAGCAGTTCTTC; CDR3aa: CASSPTSHNEQFF
j_gene: TRBJ1-5; d_gene: TRBD1; len: 15; v_gene: TRBV27; abundance: -; CDR3nt: TGTGCCAGCAGTTTCCAGGGACAGGGCAATCAGCCCCAGCATTTT; CDR3aa: CASSFQGQGNQPQHF
j_gene: TRBJ2-5; d_gene: TRBD2; len: 17; v_gene: TRBV9; abundance: -; CDR3nt: TGTGCCAGCAGCGTAGGTAGCGGGAGCAGCGCTGCAGAGACCCAGTACTTC; CDR3aa: CASSVGSGSSAAETQYF
j_gene: TRBJ2-3; d_gene: TRBD2; len: 15; v_gene: TRBV27; abundance: few; CDR3nt: TGTGCCAGCAGTCCCTTTGGGCGGGAGGAAGATACGCAGTATTTT; CDR3aa: CASSPFGREEDTQYF
j_gene: TRBJ1-2; d_gene: TRBD1; len: 14; v_gene: TRBV5-4; abundance: few; CDR3nt: TGTGCCAGCAGCCTTTGGACAGGGAAGGATGGCTACACCTTC; CDR3aa: CASSLWTGKDGYTF
j_gene: TRBJ2-5; d_gene: TRBD2; len: 14; v_gene: TRBV18; abundance: -; CDR3nt: TGTGCCAGCTCAGGCGGGACTAGCCAAGAGACCCAGTACTTC; CDR3aa: CASSGGTSQETQYF
j_gene: TRBJ2-5; d_gene: TRBD2; len: 13; v_gene: TRBV18; abundance: -; CDR3nt: TGTGCCAGCTCACCAAGGCGGGAGATGGGCCAGTACTTC; CDR3aa: CASSPRREMGQYF
j_gene: TRBJ1-3; d_gene: -; len: 14; v_gene: TRBV18; abundance: -; CDR3nt: TGTGCCAGCTCACCATCGGCAGTAGGAAACACCATATATTTT; CDR3aa: CASSPSAVGNTIYF
j_gene: TRBJ2-1; d_gene: -; len: 16; v_gene: TRBV5-6; abundance: few; CDR3nt: TGTGCCAGCAGCTTGGTCGCGGGTGTCTCCTACAATGAGCAGTTCTTC; CDR3aa: CASSLVAGVSYNEQFF
j_gene: TRBJ2-7; d_gene: -; len: 10; v_gene: TRBV6-6; abundance: -; CDR3nt: TGTGCAACAGGTTTGGGAGAGCAGTACTTC; CDR3aa: CATGLGEQYF
j_gene: TRBJ2-2; d_gene: -; len: 18; v_gene: TRBV4-2; abundance: -; CDR3nt: TGTGCCAGCAGCCAAGTGGGCGCGGGGGCGGGGAACACCGGGGAGCTGTTTTTT; CDR3aa: CASSQVGAGAGNTGELFF
j_gene: TRBJ1-4; d_gene: TRBD1; len: 15; v_gene: TRBV15; abundance: few; CDR3nt: TGTGCCACCAGCAGAGCCGGGACAGGGAACGAAAAACTGTTTTTT; CDR3aa: CATSRAGTGNEKLFF
j_gene: TRBJ1-1; d_gene: -; len: 15; v_gene: TRBV7-2; abundance: -; CDR3nt: TGTGCCAGCAGCTTGGGGAGGTTGGGAAACACTGAAGCTTTCTTT; CDR3aa: CASSLGRLGNTEAFF
j_gene: TRBJ1-1; d_gene: -; len: 14; v_gene: TRBV7-9; abundance: few; CDR3nt: TGTGCCAGCAGCTTAGCCCCCTCCTTATCTGAAGCTTTCTTT; CDR3aa: CASSLAPSLSEAFF
j_gene: TRBJ2-5; d_gene: -; len: 16; v_gene: TRBV7-2; abundance: few; CDR3nt: TGTGCCAGCAGCTTAGCGTGGGGGCTAGCGTTAAAGACCCAGTACTTC; CDR3aa: CASSLAWGLALKTQYF